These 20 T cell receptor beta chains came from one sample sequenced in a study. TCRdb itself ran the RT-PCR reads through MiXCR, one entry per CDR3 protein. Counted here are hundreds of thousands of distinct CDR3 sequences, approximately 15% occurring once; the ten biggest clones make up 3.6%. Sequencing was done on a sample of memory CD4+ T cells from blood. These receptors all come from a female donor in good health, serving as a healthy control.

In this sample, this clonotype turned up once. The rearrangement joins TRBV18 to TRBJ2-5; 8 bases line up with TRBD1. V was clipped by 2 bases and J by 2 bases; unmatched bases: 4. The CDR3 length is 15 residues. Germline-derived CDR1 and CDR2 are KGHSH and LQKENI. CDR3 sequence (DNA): TGTGCCAGCTCACCAGGGTACAGGGGGCAAGAGACCCAGTACTTC. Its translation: CASSPGYRGQETQYF. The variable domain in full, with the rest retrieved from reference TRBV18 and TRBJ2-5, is NAGVMQNPRHLVRRRGQEARLRCSPMKGHSHVYWYRQLPEEGLKFMVYLQKENIIDESGMPKERFSAEFPKEGPSILRIQQVVRGDSAAYFCASSPGYRGQETQYFGPGTRLLVL.

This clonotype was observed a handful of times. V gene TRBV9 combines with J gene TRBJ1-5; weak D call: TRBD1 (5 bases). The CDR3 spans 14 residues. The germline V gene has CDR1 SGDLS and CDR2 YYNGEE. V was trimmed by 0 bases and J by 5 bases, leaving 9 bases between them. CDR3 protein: CASSVGGYDQPQHF. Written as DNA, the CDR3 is TGTGCCAGCAGCGTAGGGGGCTATGATCAGCCCCAGCATTTT.

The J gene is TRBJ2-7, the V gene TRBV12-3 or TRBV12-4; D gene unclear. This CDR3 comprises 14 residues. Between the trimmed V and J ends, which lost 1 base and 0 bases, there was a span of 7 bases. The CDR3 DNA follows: TGTGCCAGCAGTTTAGTCATAAACTCCTACGAGCAGTACTTC. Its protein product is CASSLVINSYEQYF.

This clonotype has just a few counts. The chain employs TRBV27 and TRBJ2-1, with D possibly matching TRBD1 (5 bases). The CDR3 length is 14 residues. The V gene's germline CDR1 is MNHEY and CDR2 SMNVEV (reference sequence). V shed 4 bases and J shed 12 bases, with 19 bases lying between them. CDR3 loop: CASSSLDRGNRQFF. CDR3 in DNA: TGTGCCAGCAGTTCTCTCGATAGGGGTAATCGGCAGTTCTTC.

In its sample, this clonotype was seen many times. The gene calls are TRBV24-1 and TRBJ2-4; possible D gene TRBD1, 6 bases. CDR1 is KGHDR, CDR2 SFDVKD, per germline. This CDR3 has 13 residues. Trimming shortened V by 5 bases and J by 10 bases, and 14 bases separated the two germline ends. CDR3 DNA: TGTGCCACCAGTGCGGAGGACAGACCGATTCAGTACTTC. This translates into CATSAEDRPIQYF.

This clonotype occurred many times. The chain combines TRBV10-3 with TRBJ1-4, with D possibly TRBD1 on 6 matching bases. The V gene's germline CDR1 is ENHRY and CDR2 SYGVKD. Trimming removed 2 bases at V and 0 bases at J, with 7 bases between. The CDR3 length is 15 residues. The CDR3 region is CAISERQATNEKLFF. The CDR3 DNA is TGTGCCATCAGTGAGAGACAGGCAACTAATGAAAAACTGTTTTTT.

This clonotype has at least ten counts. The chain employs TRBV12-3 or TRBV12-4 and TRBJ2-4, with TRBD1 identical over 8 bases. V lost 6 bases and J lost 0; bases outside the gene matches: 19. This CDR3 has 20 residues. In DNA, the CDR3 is TGTGCCAGCAGCACCGGGCCGGGCAGGGGGCTTCCGTCAGCCAAAAACATTCAGTACTTC. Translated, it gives CASSTGPGRGLPSAKNIQYF.

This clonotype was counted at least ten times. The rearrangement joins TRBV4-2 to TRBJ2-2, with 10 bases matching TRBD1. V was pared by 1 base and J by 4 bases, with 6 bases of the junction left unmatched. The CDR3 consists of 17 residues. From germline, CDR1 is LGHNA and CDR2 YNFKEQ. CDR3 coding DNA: TGTGCCAGCAGCCAAGCCGGGACAGGGGCTACCACCGGGGAGCTGTTTTTT. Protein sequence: CASSQAGTGATTGELFF.

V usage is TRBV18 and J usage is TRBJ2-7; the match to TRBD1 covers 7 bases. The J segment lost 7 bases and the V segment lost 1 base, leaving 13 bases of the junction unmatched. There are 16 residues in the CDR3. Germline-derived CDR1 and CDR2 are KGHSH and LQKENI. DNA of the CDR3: TGTGCCAGCTCACCACGACGAGGGGGCCAGAGGGAAGAGCAGTACTTC. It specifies CASSPRRGGQREEQYF.

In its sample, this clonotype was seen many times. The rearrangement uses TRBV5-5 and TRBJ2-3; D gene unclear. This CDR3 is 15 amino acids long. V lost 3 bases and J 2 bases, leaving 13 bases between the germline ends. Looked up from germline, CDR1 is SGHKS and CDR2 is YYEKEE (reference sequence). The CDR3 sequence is CASSSRSGDTDTQYF. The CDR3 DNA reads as TGTGCCAGCAGCTCCCGTTCAGGAGACACAGATACGCAGTATTTT.

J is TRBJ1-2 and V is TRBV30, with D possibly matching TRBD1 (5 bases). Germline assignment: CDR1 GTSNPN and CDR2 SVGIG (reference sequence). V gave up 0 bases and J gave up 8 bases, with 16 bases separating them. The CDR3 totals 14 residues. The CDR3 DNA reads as TGTGCCTGGAGTGTAAATCGAGGGGTTAGCGGCTACACCTTC. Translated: CAWSVNRGVSGYTF.

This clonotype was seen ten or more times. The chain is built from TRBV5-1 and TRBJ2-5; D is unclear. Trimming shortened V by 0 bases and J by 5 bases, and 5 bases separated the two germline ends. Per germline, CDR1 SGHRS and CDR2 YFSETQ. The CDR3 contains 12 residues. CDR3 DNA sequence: TGCGCCAGCAGCTTGGATGCGGAGACCCAGTACTTC. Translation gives CASSLDAETQYF. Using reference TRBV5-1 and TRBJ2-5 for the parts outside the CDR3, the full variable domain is KAGVTQTPRYLIKTRGQQVTLSCSPISGHRSVSWYQQTPGQGLQFLFEYFSETQRNKGNFPGRFSGRQFSNSRSEMNVSTLELGDSALYLCASSLDAETQYFGPGTRLLVL.

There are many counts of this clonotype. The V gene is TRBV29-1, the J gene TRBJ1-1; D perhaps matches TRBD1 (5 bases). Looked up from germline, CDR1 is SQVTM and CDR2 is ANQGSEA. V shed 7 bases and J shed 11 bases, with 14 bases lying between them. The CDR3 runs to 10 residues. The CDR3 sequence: CSGMTEEAFF. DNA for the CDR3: TGCAGCGGGATGACAGAGGAGGCTTTCTTT.

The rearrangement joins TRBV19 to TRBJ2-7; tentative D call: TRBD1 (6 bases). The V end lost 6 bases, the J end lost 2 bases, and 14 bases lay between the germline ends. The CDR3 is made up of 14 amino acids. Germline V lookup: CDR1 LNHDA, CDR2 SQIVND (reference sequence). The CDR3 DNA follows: TGTGCCAGTAGCGAGAGAGGACAGACCTACGAGCAGTACTTC. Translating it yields CASSERGQTYEQYF.

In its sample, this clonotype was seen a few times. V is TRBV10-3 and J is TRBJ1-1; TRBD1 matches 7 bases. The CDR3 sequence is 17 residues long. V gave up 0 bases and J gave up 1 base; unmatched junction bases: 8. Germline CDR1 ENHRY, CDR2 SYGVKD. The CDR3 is CAISESMSPGGNTEAFF. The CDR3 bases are TGTGCCATCAGTGAGTCGATGTCCCCAGGGGGGAACACTGAAGCTTTCTTT.

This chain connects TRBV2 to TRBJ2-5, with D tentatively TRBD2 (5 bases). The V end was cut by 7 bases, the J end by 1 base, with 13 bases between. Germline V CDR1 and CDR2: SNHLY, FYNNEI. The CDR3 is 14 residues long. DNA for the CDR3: TGTGCCAGCATGCCTAGCCAGAGCCAAGAGACCCAGTACTTC. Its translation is CASMPSQSQETQYF.

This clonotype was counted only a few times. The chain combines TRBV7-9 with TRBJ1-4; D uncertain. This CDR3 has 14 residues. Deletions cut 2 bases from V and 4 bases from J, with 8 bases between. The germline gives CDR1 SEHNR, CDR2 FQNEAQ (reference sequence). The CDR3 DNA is TGTGCCAGCAGCTTACAGCGGGATAATGAAAAACTGTTTTTT. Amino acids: CASSLQRDNEKLFF. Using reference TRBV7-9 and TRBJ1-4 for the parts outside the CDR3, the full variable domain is DTGVSQNPRHKITKRGQNVTFRCDPISEHNRLYWYRQTLGQGPEFLTYFQNEAQLEKSRLLSDRFSAERPKGSFSTLEIQRTEQGDSAMYLCASSLQRDNEKLFFGSGTQLSVL.

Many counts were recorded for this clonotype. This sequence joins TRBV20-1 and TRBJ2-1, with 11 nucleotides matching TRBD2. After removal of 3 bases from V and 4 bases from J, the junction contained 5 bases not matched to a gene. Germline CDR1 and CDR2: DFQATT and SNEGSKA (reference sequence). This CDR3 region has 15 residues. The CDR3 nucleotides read TGCAGTGCTAGGGCTAGCGGGAGGCTATACAATGAGCAGTTCTTC. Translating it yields CSARASGRLYNEQFF.

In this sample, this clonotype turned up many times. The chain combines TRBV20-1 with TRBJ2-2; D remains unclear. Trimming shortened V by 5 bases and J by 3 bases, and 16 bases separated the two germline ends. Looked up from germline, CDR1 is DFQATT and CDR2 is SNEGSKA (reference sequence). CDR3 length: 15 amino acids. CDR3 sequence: CSAGMTIGDTGELFF. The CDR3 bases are TGCAGTGCTGGGATGACAATAGGAGACACCGGGGAGCTGTTTTTT.

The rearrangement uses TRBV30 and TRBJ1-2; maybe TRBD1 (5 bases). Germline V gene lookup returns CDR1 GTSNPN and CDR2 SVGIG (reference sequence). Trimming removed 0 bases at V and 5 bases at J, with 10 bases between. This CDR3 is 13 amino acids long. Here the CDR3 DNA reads TGTGCCTGGAGTGTACGCAAGGGGTATGGCTACACCTTC. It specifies CAWSVRKGYGYTF.